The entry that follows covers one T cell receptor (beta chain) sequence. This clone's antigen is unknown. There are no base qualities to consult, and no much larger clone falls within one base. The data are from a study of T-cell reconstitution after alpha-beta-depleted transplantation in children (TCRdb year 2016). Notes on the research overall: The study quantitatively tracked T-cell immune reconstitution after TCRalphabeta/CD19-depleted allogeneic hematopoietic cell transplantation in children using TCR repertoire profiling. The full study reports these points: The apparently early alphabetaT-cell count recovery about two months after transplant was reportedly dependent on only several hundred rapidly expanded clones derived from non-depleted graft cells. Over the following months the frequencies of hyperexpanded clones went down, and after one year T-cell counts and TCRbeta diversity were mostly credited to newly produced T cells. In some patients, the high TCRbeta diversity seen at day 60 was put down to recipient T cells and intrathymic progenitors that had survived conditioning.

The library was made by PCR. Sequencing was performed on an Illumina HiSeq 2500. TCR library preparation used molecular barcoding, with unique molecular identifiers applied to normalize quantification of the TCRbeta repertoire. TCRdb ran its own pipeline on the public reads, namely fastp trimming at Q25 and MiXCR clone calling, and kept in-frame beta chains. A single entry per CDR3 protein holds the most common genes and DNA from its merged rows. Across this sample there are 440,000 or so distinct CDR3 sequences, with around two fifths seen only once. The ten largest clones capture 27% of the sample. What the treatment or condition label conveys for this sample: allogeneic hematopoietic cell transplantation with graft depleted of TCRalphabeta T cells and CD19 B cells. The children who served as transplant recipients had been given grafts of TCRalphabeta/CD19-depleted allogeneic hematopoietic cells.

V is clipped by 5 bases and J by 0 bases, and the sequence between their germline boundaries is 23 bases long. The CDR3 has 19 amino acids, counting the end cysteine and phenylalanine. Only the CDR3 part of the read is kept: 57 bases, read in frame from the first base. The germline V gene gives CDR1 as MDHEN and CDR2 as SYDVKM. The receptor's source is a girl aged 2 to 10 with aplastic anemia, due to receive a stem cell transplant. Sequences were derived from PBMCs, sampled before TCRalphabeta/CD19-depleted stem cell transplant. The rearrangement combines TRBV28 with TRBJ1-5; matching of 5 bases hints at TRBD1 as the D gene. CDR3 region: CASSLTGLPAMSSNQPQHF. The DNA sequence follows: TGTGCCAGCAGTCTTACGGGACTTCCCGCGATGAGTAGCAATCAGCCCCAGCATTTT.